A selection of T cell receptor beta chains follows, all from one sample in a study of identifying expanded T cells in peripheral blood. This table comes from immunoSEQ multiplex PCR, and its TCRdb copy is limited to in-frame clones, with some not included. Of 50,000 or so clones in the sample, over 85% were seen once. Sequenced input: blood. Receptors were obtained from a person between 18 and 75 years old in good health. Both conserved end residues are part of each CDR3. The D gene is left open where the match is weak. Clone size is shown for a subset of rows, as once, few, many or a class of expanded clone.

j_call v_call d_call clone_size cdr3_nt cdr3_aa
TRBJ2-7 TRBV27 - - TGTGCCAGCAGTTCCCTCTTCTCCTACGAGCAGTACTTC CASSSLFSYEQYF
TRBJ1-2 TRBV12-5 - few TGTGCTAGTGGGGCGGACAGTAACTATGGCTACACCTTC CASGADSNYGYTF
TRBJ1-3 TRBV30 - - TGTGCCTGGGACAGAAGCTCTGGAAACACCATATATTTT CAWDRSSGNTIYF
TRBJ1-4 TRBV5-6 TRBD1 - TGTGCCAGCAGCTTTGGGACAGCCTATGAAAAACTGTTTTTT CASSFGTAYEKLFF
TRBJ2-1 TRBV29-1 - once TGCAGCGTCACCGGTCCCCAAGATTACAATGAGCAGTTCTTC CSVTGPQDYNEQFF
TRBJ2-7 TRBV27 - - TGTGCCAGCAGTTTGGGTCGGATCTCCTACGAGCAGTACTTC CASSLGRISYEQYF
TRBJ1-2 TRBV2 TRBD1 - TGTGCCAGCAGGCGGACAGGGGTAATGTCCTATGGCTACACCTTC CASRRTGVMSYGYTF
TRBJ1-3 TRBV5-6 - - TGTGCCAGCAGCTTGCCGGGCTCGGGCACTGGAAACACCATATATTTT CASSLPGSGTGNTIYF
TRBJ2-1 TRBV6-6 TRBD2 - TGTGCCAGCAGGTCTGAGTGGACTAGCAGGTCCAATGAGCAGTTCTTC CASRSEWTSRSNEQFF
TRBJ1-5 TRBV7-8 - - TGTGCCAGCAGCTCGCACGACAGCTATAGCAATCAGCCCCAGCATTTT CASSSHDSYSNQPQHF
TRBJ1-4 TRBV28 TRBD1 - TGTGCCAGCAGCCTCCCCTCGGGACAGGGCCATGAAAAACTGTTTTTT CASSLPSGQGHEKLFF